This T cell receptor beta chain was recovered during a study of T cells after yellow fever vaccination. The study, taken as a whole, reports: High-abundance clonotypes from the bulk population could contaminate FACS-sorted repertoires.

This CDR3 comprises 14 residues. The ends were cut back, 3 bases at V and 1 base at J, with 9 bases in the middle. Germline V gives CDR1 SEHNR, CDR2 FQNEAQ (reference sequence). This clonotype has at least ten counts. Its antigen is not known. TCRdb re-analysed the 5' RACE reads in MiXCR, keeping a single row per CDR3 protein. The sample consists of about 68,000 distinct CDR3 sequences, approximately 7% of them appearing once. J is TRBJ1-1 and V is TRBV7-9, with unresolved D. The sequencing here drew on CD8+ T cells sorted from PBMCs, taken approximately 47 days after the first yellow fever vaccination. This sequence was found in a man in his late teens or twenties who received the YFV17D yellow fever vaccine. CDR3 residues: CASSFPTSNTEAFF. CDR3 coding DNA: TGTGCCAGCAGCTTCCCCACCTCGAACACTGAAGCTTTCTTT.